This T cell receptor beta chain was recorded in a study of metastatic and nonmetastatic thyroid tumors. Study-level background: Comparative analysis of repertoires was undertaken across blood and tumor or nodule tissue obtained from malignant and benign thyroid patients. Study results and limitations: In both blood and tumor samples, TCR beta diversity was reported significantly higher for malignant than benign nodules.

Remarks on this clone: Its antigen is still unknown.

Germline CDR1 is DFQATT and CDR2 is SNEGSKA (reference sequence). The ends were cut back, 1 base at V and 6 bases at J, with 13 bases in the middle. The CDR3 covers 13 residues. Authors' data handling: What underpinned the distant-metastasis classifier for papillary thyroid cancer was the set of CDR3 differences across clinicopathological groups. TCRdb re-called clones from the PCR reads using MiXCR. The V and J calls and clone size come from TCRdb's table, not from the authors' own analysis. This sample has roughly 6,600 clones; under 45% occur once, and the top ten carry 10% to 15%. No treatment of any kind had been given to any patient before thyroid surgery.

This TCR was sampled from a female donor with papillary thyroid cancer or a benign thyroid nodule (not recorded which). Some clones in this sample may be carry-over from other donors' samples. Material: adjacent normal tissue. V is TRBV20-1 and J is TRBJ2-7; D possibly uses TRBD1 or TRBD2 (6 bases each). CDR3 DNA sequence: TGCAGTGCTAGAGTCCCCAGGGGAGGCGAGCAGTACTTC. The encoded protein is CSARVPRGGEQYF.